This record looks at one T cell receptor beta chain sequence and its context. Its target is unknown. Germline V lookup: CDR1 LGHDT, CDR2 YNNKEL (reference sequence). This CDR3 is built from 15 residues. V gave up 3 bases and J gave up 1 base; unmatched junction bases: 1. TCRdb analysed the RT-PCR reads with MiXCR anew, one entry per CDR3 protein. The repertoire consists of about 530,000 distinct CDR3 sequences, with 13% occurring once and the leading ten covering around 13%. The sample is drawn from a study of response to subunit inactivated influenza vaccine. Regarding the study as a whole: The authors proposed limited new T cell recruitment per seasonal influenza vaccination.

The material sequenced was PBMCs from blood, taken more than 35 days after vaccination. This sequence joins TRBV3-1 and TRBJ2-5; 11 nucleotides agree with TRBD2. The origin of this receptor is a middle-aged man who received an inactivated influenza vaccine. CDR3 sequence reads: CASSQTSGAQETQYF. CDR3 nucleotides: TGTGCCAGCAGCCAGACTAGCGGGGCCCAAGAGACCCAGTACTTC.